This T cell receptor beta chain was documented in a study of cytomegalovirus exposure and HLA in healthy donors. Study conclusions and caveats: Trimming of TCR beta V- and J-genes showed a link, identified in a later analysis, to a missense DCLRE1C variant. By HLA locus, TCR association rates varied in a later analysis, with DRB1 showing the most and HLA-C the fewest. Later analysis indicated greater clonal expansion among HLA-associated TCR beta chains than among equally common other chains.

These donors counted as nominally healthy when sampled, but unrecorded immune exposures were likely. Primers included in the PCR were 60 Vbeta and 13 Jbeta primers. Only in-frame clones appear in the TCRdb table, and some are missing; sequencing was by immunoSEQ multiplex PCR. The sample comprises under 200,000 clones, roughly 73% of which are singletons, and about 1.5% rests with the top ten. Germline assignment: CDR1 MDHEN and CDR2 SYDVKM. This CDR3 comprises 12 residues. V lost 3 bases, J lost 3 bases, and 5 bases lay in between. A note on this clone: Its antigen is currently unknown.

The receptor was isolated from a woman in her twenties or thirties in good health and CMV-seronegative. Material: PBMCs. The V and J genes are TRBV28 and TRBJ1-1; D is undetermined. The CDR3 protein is CASSFGDTEAFF. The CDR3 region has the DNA TGTGCCAGCAGTTTCGGGGACACTGAAGCTTTCTTT. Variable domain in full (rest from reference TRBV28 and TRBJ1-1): DVKVTQSSRYLVKRTGEKVFLECVQDMDHENMFWYRQDPGLGLRLIYFSYDVKMKEKGDIPEGYSVSREKKERFSLILESASTNQTSMYLCASSFGDTEAFFGQGTRLTVV.